The rows below give T cell receptor beta chains drawn from one sample of a study of blood T cell repertoires in COVID-19. TCRdb keeps only in-frame clones here, not all; method: immunoSEQ multiplex PCR. The sample lists some 200,000 clones, more than 85% occurring once. Sequenced: peripheral blood. These receptors were obtained from a man aged 35-49 years with active or convalescent COVID-19. Each CDR3 is given with its conserved first and last residue. D genes are given only for firm matches. Clone size is given for some rows only: seen once, a few or many times, or a class if the clone is expanded.

D gene	clone size	J gene	V gene	CDR3 protein	CDR3 DNA
TRBD1	.	TRBJ1-2	TRBV9	CASSVGDSNGYTF	TGTGCCAGCAGCGTGGGGGACAGTAATGGCTACACCTTC
.	.	TRBJ1-4	TRBV3-1/TRBV3-2	CASSQDGEKLFF	TGTGCCAGCAGCCAAGACGGTGAAAAACTGTTTTTT
.	.	TRBJ2-3	TRBV7-3	CASSLIGQTGDTQYF	TGTGCCAGCAGCTTAATAGGTCAGACCGGGGATACGCAGTATTTT
.	.	TRBJ2-4	TRBV2	CASRETGTKNIQYF	TGTGCCAGCAGGGAGACAGGGACTAAAAACATTCAGTACTTC
TRBD1	.	TRBJ2-2	TRBV4-2	CASSHETGGDAAARELFF	TGTGCCAGCAGCCATGAGACAGGGGGCGATGCGGCCGCCAGGGAGCTGTTTTTT
.	.	TRBJ1-5	TRBV9	CASSVGEKEPQHF	TGTGCCAGCAGCGTAGGGGAGAAAGAGCCCCAGCATTTT
TRBD2	.	TRBJ2-2	TRBV18	CASSKAGERAGELFF	TGTGCCAGCTCAAAAGCGGGGGAAAGAGCCGGGGAGCTGTTTTTT
TRBD1	few	TRBJ1-5	TRBV19	CASSLNRGQPQHF	TGTGCCAGTAGCCTCAACAGGGGTCAGCCCCAGCATTTT
.	few	TRBJ2-7	TRBV7-8	CASSLADTPTYF	TGTGCCAGCAGCTTAGCGGACACCCCAACGTACTTC
TRBD1	.	TRBJ1-4	TRBV5-5	CASSEGTGLEKLFF	TGTGCCAGCAGCGAAGGGACAGGGCTTGAAAAACTGTTTTTT
TRBD1	.	TRBJ1-2	TRBV27	CASRSRTGDYGYTF	TGTGCCAGCAGAAGTAGGACAGGGGACTATGGCTACACCTTC
TRBD1	.	TRBJ1-5	TRBV11-3	CASSSTGGPQHF	TGTGCCAGCAGCTCAACAGGGGGCCCCCAGCATTTT
TRBD1	.	TRBJ1-4	TRBV7-6	CASSLDLSDRHNEKLFF	TGTGCCAGCAGCTTAGATTTATCGGACAGGCATAATGAAAAACTGTTTTTT
TRBD2	.	TRBJ2-3	TRBV13	CASSLGSGGAWDTQYF	TGTGCCAGCAGCTTGGGTAGCGGGGGGGCCTGGGATACGCAGTATTTT
.	.	TRBJ1-3	TRBV7-8	CATRESGNTIYF	TGTGCCACCCGAGAGTCTGGAAACACCATATATTTT
TRBD1	.	TRBJ1-6	TRBV2	CASSDPGQAPNSPLHF	TGTGCCAGCAGTGACCCGGGACAGGCCCCTAATTCACCCCTCCACTTT
TRBD1	.	TRBJ1-6	TRBV30	CAWGTGASLYNSPLHF	TGTGCCTGGGGGACAGGGGCTTCTCTATATAATTCACCCCTCCACTTT
.	.	TRBJ2-7	TRBV11-3	CASSLDPGRAYEQYF	TGTGCCAGCAGCTTAGATCCAGGCAGGGCCTACGAGCAGTACTTC
TRBD2	.	TRBJ2-3	TRBV13	CASSKAGGTDTQYF	TGTGCCAGCAGCAAAGCGGGGGGTACAGATACGCAGTATTTT
.	.	TRBJ2-5	TRBV6-5	CASSTTTQETQYF	TGTGCCAGCAGTACGACTACCCAAGAGACCCAGTACTTC